This entry describes one T cell receptor (beta chain). This sample is part of a study of blood T cell repertoires in COVID-19. The table came from immunoSEQ multiplex PCR; TCRdb's copy has only in-frame clones and leaves some out. The data contain around 88,000 clones, more than 65% of them singletons. Sequences were obtained from peripheral blood. The source of this sequence is a man aged 55 to 70 with acute or convalescent COVID-19.

The CDR3 reads CASSSDWAGELFF. The CDR3 DNA reads as TGTGCCAGCAGCTCGGACTGGGCCGGGGAGCTGTTTTTT. V usage is TRBV7-2 and J usage is TRBJ2-2, with a possible D match to TRBD2 (5 bases). This CDR3 contains 13 residues. The V end lost 4 bases, the J end lost 6 bases, and 9 bases lay between the germline ends. The germline V gene has CDR1 SGHTA and CDR2 FQGNSA.